Shown below are 27 T cell receptor beta chains from a single sample sequenced in a study of T cells expressing NK-cell markers (dated by TCRdb to between 2020 and 2021). Library construction relied on 5' RACE. The reads were generated on an Illumina HiSeq 2000. After reprocessing by TCRdb, each CDR3 protein sequence is one entry, and no DNA is given. This sample's table contains 150,000 to 180,000 distinct CDR3 sequences. Together, the top ten hold less than 40% of the sample. The sample was blood T cells: a sorted CD56 or NKG2C T cell subset, CD4+ or CD8+ T cells, or bulk PBMC T cells (not recorded which). These receptors all come from a woman between 50 and 59 years old in good health. Donor details come from another sample of the same person, matched by shared clones.

This chain uses TRBV4-1 with TRBJ1-1. Germline V gives CDR1 MGHRA, CDR2 YSYEKL. This CDR3 has 13 amino acids. The CDR3 spells CASSRETLTEAFF.

The rearrangement joins TRBV7-9 to TRBJ2-2; with no DNA, the TCRdb D assignment of TRBD2 cannot be verified. Germline V CDR1 and CDR2: SEHNR, FQNEAQ (reference sequence). This CDR3 has 16 amino acids. The CDR3 is CASSFPGTRNTGELFF.

The chain links TRBV5-6 to TRBJ1-2; without DNA, the TCRdb call of TRBD1 cannot be checked. The CDR3 has 15 amino acids. The germline CDR1 and CDR2 sequences are SGHDT and YYEEEE. This chain's CDR3 is CASSLGGQTPYGYTF.

The V and J genes are TRBV20-1 and TRBJ2-5; with no DNA, the TCRdb D assignment of TRBD2 cannot be verified. This CDR3 contains 15 residues. CDR1 and CDR2 (germline): DFQATT, SNEGSKA (reference sequence). The CDR3 spells CSARTPSGSAETQYF.

CDR3 in amino acids: CSVRRGDNEQFF. The gene calls are TRBV20-1 and TRBJ2-1; TCRdb gives TRBD1 as the D gene, but with no DNA this cannot be confirmed. Germline lookup yields CDR1 DFQATT and CDR2 SNEGSKA (reference sequence). CDR3 size: 12 residues.

The rearrangement joins TRBV7-9 to TRBJ2-7; TCRdb calls TRBD1, which cannot be checked without DNA. The length of the CDR3 is 13 residues. The germline gives CDR1 SEHNR, CDR2 FQNEAQ (reference sequence). CDR3 sequence reads: CATEPQGFGEQYF.

V is TRBV19 and J is TRBJ2-3; the D gene TCRdb calls, TRBD1, cannot be checked with no DNA. CDR1 is LNHDA and CDR2 is SQIVND in the germline V gene (reference sequence). This CDR3 comprises 15 residues. The CDR3 here is CASSFETGSTDTQYF. The variable domain in full, with the rest retrieved from reference TRBV19 and TRBJ2-3, is DGGITQSPKYLFRKEGQNVTLSCEQNLNHDAMYWYRQDPGQGLRLIYYSQIVNDFQKGDIAEGYSVSREKKESFPLTVTSAQKNPTAFYLCASSFETGSTDTQYFGPGTRLTVL.

The V gene is TRBV23-1, the J gene TRBJ2-2; the TCRdb D gene call, TRBD2, has no DNA to confirm it. TRBV23-1 is marked as an open reading frame, function uncertain. This CDR3 has 18 residues. CDR3 sequence reads: CASRTTLAGGLRAGELFF.

The chain carries TRBV24-1 and TRBJ2-1; without DNA, the TCRdb call of TRBD1 cannot be checked. The CDR3 consists of 15 residues. Germline assignment: CDR1 KGHDR and CDR2 SFDVKD. CDR3 protein: CATSDSGTGANEQFF.

This rearrangement joins TRBV10-2 to TRBJ2-3; TCRdb outputs TRBD1, but without DNA this stays unchecked. Germline V gene data show CDR1 as WSHSY and CDR2 as SAAADI. The CDR3 is made up of 12 amino acids. The chain's CDR3 is CASTPGVDTQYF.

The rearrangement links TRBV3-1 to TRBJ2-3; without DNA, the TCRdb call of TRBD2 cannot be checked. Germline assignment: CDR1 LGHDT and CDR2 YNNKEL (reference sequence). This CDR3 contains 15 residues. CDR3 region: CASSGRDDPTDTQYF.

This chain joins TRBV10-2 and TRBJ1-2; TCRdb calls TRBD1, which cannot be checked without DNA. Germline V CDR1 and CDR2: WSHSY, SAAADI. The CDR3 has 12 amino acids. The CDR3 loop reads CASRPSGDGYTF.

This chain links TRBV12-5 with TRBJ1-1; TCRdb proposes TRBD1, but this gene call is untestable without DNA. The CDR3 length is 14 residues. CDR1 is LGHNT, CDR2 FRNRAP, per germline. The CDR3 is CASGPTGANTEAFF.

The chain employs TRBV24-1 and TRBJ2-1; TCRdb's assignment of TRBD2 cannot be checked, as there is no DNA. Germline lookup yields CDR1 KGHDR and CDR2 SFDVKD. The CDR3 sequence is 18 residues long. CDR3: CATSDLPSTSGRDNEQFF.

V gene TRBV3-1 combines with J gene TRBJ2-5; the D call of TRBD1 rests on TCRdb alone, since no DNA is present to check it. Germline values: CDR1 LGHDT, CDR2 YNNKEL (reference sequence). This CDR3 spans 15 amino acids. The CDR3 here is CASSQEGWQGETQYF.

CDR3 loop: CASSFGQVEFF. The chain carries TRBV28 and TRBJ1-4. Germline V CDR1 and CDR2: MDHEN, SYDVKM. The CDR3 is 11 residues long.

The chain uses TRBV20-1 and TRBJ1-2; TCRdb's assignment of TRBD1 cannot be checked, as there is no DNA. The CDR3 consists of 13 residues. The V gene's germline CDR1 is DFQATT and CDR2 SNEGSKA (reference sequence). The CDR3: CSAREPWTGGYTF.

This rearrangement joins TRBV27 to TRBJ2-2; TCRdb designates TRBD2, a call that cannot be tested without DNA. The germline CDR1 and CDR2 sequences are MNHEY and SMNVEV (reference sequence). The CDR3 totals 15 residues. CDR3 region: CASISAGGGYGELFF.

The genes are TRBV7-9 and TRBJ1-5; absent DNA, TCRdb's TRBD1 call cannot be checked. Germline CDR1 SEHNR, CDR2 FQNEAQ (reference sequence). The CDR3 is 14 amino acids. The CDR3 spells CASSLVAGDQPQHF.

The chain carries TRBV13 and TRBJ2-1; lacking DNA, the TRBD1 call made by TCRdb goes unchecked. Germline assignment: CDR1 PRHDT and CDR2 FYEKMQ (reference sequence). The CDR3 totals 13 residues. CDR3 residues: CASSGQGGGEQFF.

This chain connects TRBV5-6 to TRBJ2-3; the TCRdb D gene call, TRBD2, has no DNA to confirm it. Looked up from germline, CDR1 is SGHDT and CDR2 is YYEEEE. The CDR3 is made up of 14 amino acids. This chain's CDR3 is CASSPWRAPDTQYF.

V is TRBV24-1 and J is TRBJ2-1; no DNA is available, so the TRBD1 call from TCRdb remains unchecked. The CDR3 runs to 11 residues. CDR1 is KGHDR and CDR2 is SFDVKD in the germline V gene. Here the CDR3 reads CATSEGQGEFF.

The chain recombines TRBV2 with TRBJ1-1. The CDR3 runs to 15 residues. Germline V gene sequence: CDR1 SNHLY, CDR2 FYNNEI. CDR3 in amino acids: CASSEARRTNTEAFF.

V gene TRBV6-1 combines with J gene TRBJ2-1; there is no DNA to check the TCRdb D call of TRBD2. Germline-derived CDR1 and CDR2 are MNHNS and SASEGT. CDR3 size: 16 residues. The CDR3 reads CASSTGTSERNNEQFF.

The rearrangement links TRBV11-2 to TRBJ1-4; TCRdb selects TRBD1, and the lack of DNA leaves this call unchecked. From germline, CDR1 is SGHAT and CDR2 FQNNGV. The CDR3 consists of 14 residues. The CDR3 sequence is CASSLRGPNEKLFF. Complete variable domain (other parts from reference TRBV11-2 and TRBJ1-4): EAGVAQSPRYKIIEKRQSVAFWCNPISGHATLYWYQQILGQGPKLLIQFQNNGVVDDSQLPKDRFSAERLKGVDSTLKIQPAKLEDSAVYLCASSLRGPNEKLFFGSGTQLSVL.

This chain joins TRBV3-1 and TRBJ2-7; without DNA, the TCRdb call of TRBD1 cannot be checked. CDR3 length equals 13 residues. Germline loops: CDR1 LGHDT, CDR2 YNNKEL (reference sequence). CDR3: CASRDSWNYEQYF.

V usage is TRBV25-1 and J usage is TRBJ2-2; TCRdb's assignment of TRBD1 cannot be checked, as there is no DNA. The CDR3 has 16 amino acids. CDR1 and CDR2 (germline): MGHDK, SYGVNS. This CDR3 is CASSEYEGTNGGELFF.